This T cell receptor beta chain was sequenced in a study of T cell responses to AZD1222 COVID-19 vaccine (dated by TCRdb to the early 2020s). Some background on the complete study: Because spike-specific TCR depth and breadth did not differ between the two schedules, AZD1222 recipients who got a second dose at roughly 4 weeks were pooled with those who got a second dose at roughly 12 weeks. A total of just over 230 trial participants underwent TCR sequencing, of whom 207 received two doses of AZD1222 and around 26 received two doses of the MenACWY control vaccine. Trial participants were enrolled by age into subgroups of 18-55, 56-69 and 70-plus years, and around 150, 28 and 57 TCR-sequenced participants, respectively, were included in these subgroups. Study-wide findings and limitations: In the small 56-69-year group, the increase in depth fell short of significance, most likely because of low power. Participants were mostly white British and included more females than males, and it was suggested by the authors that clonal diversity may have been underestimated. Reportedly, almost half of the unique spike-specific TCRs recognized epitopes lying outside the regions that are mutated in the B.1.351 and B.1.1.7 variants. Because no samples from the day 14 peak response were available, repertoires could be characterized only after the peak T cell response. A significant rise in spike-specific TCR breadth and depth was observed after two AZD1222 doses relative to day 0 and relative to MenACWY recipients. The whole spike protein was spanned by vaccine-associated CD4 TCRs, and dominant responses were seen in regions 160-218 and 743-854. Conclusions about previously exposed vaccinees are limited because only a handful of AZD1222 recipients were SARS-CoV-2 seropositive at baseline.

Of note for this clone: Its antigen is unknown. Base qualities are not recorded, but no much larger clone differs from it by a single base.

The sample's time point, from its label and the paper: baseline before first vaccination. The vaccinee samples were drawn from two UK trials, COV001 and COV002, one of which was a single-blind randomized controlled phase 2/3 trial testing AZD1222 (ChAdOx1 nCoV-19) in healthy adults. For TCRbeta chain sequencing, PBMC samples were collected from trial participants at day 0 and at day 28 after the second dose. V is cut back by 3 bases and J by 15 bases, with 3 bases in the junction unmatched. The germline V gene (reference sequence) yields MNHNY for CDR1 and SVGAGI for CDR2. The CDR3 numbers 11 residues from cysteine through phenylalanine. Solely the CDR3 DNA is kept, with 33 bases framed from the first base. The CDR3 regions of human TCRbeta chains were analyzed by immunosequencing. On the authors' methods: Repertoire TCRs were matched against a reference library of SARS-CoV-2-specific TCRs generated with the MIRA antigen-specificity platform. Breadth was defined as the fraction of unique TCRs that were SARS-CoV-2-associated, and depth was defined as the fraction of total T cells that were SARS-CoV-2-associated. Using the MIRA data, each spike-specific TCR was mapped to the spike region that the TCR reacts to and placed in a CD4 or CD8 class. Log10-transformed breadth and depth values were compared by one-way ANOVA with Sidak's multiple comparisons tests. The table comes from immuneACCESS by way of TCRdb, which keeps in-frame sequences with V and J called. Part of the clones is missing from these tables; in studies checked, under half for an unresolved V gene and the rest for unknown reasons. V and J calls and clone size are as listed in that table; D and trimming were resolved from the DNA. The sample includes around 110,000 clones, with almost 90% observed a single time. The ten largest clones add up to over 8.5% of the sample.

This specimen consisted of peripheral blood, obtained on day 0 of AZD1222 vaccination. The TCR comes from an adult in good health. The chain links TRBV6-6 with TRBJ2-1; TRBD1 lines up with 9 middle nucleotides. The nucleotides read TGTGCCAGCAGTTATGGGACAGGGACGTTCTTC. The resulting protein is CASSYGTGTFF.